This TCR beta chain came from a study of blood T cell repertoires in COVID-19. In the source study's methods: Reference gene primer amplification yielded estimated nucleated cell counts. Method: immunoSEQ multiplex PCR; TCRdb's copy keeps in-frame clones and lacks some. The V and J calls and clone size come from that table; D and trimming were worked out from the DNA. The data show 200,000 or so clones, around 87% seen once. V gave up 1 base and J gave up 1 base; unmatched junction bases: 7. Germline V gene sequence: CDR1 MGHRA, CDR2 YSYEKL. CDR3 length: 18 residues. This TCR came from a man aged 55 to 69 with acute or convalescent COVID-19. Sequenced sample: peripheral blood. This chain links TRBV4-1 with TRBJ1-1, with 12 bases aligning to TRBD1. CDR3 loop: CASSQVGQGASGNTEAFF. CDR3 bases: TGCGCCAGCAGCCAAGTGGGACAGGGGGCGTCGGGGAACACTGAAGCTTTCTTT.